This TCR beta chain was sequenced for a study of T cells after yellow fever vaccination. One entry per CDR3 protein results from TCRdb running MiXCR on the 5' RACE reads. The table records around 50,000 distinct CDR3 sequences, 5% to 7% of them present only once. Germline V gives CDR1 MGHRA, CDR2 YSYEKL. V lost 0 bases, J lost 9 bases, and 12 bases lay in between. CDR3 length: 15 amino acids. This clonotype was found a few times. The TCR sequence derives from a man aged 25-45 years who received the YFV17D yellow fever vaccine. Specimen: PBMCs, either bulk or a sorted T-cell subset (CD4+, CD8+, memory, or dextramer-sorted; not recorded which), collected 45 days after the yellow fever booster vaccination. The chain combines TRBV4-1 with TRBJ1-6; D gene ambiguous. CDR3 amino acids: CASSQEEGRGSPLHF. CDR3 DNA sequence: TGCGCCAGCAGCCAAGAAGAAGGGCGAGGTTCACCCCTCCACTTT.